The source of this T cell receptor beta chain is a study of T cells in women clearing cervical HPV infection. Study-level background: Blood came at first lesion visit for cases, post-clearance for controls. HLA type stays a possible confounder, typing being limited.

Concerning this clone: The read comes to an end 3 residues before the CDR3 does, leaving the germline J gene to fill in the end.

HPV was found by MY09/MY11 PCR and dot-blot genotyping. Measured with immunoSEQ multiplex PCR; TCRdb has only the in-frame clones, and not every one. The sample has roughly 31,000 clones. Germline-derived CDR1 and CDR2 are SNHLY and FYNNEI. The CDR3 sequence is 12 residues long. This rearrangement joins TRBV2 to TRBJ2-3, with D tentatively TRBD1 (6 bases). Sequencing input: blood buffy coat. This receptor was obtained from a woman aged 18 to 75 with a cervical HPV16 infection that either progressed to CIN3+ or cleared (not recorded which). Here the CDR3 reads CASSVDRETQYF. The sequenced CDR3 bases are TGTGCCAGCAGTGTGGACAGAGAGACG.